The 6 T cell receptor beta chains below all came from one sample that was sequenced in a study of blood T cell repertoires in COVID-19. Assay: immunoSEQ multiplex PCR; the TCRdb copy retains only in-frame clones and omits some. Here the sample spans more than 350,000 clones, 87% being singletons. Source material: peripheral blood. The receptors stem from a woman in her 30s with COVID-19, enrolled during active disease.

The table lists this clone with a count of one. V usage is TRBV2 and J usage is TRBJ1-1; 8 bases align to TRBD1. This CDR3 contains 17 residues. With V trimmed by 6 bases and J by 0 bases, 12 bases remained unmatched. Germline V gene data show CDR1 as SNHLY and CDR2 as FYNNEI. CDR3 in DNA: TGTGCCAGCAGCCCGTTACAGGGGGACGGAATGAACACTGAAGCTTTCTTT. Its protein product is CASSPLQGDGMNTEAFF.

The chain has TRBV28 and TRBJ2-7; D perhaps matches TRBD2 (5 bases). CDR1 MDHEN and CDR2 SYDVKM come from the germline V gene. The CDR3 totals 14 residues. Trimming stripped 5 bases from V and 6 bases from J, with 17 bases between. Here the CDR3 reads CASSGETRGSEQYF. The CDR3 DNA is TGTGCCAGCAGTGGGGAAACCCGAGGGTCCGAGCAGTACTTC. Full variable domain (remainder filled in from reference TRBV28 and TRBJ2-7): DVKVTQSSRYLVKRTGEKVFLECVQDMDHENMFWYRQDPGLGLRLIYFSYDVKMKEKGDIPEGYSVSREKKERFSLILESASTNQTSMYLCASSGETRGSEQYFGPGTRLTVT.

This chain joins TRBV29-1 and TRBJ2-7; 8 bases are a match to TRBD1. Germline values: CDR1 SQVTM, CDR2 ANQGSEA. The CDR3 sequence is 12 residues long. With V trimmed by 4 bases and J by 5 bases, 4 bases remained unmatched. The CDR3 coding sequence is TGCAGCGTTGGACCAGGGGGCCACGAGCAGTACTTC. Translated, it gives CSVGPGGHEQYF.

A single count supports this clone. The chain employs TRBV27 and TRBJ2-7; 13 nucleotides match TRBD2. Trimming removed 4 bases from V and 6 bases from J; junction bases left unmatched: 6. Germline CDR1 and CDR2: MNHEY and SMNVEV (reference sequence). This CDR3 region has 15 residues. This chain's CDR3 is CASSSGTSGMSEQYF. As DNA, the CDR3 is TGTGCCAGCAGTTCTGGGACTAGCGGGATGAGCGAGCAGTACTTC.

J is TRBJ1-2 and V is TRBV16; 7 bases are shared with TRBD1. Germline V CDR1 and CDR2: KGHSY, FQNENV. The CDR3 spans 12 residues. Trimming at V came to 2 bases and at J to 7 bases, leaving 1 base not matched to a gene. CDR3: CASSQTGVGYTF. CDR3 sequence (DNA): TGTGCCAGCAGCCAAACAGGGGTTGGCTACACCTTC. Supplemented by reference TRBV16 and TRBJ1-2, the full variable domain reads GEEVAQTPKHLVRGEGQKAKLYCAPIKGHSYVFWYQQVLKNEFKFLISFQNENVFDETGMPKERFSAKCLPNSPCSLEIQATKLEDSAVYFCASSQTGVGYTFGSGTRLTVV.

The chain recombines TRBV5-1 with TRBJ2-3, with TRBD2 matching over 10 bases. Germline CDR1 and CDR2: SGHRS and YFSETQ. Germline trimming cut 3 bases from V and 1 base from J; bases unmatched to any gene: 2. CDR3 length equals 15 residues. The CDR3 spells CASSSGTSGTDTQYF. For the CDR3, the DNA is TGCGCCAGCAGCTCCGGGACTAGCGGCACAGATACGCAGTATTTT.